This TCR beta chain was captured by sequencing in a study of blood T cell repertoires in COVID-19. As for the study in general: Acute and convalescent COVID-19 specimens originated in the United States, Italy and Spain.

In germline, CDR1 is KGHSH, CDR2 LQKENI. This CDR3 has 14 amino acids. Trimming cost V 2 bases and J 0 bases, with 8 bases left between them. Under the authors' procedure: Reference gene primers were amplified, and this amplification served to estimate nucleated cell counts. The repertoire was sequenced with immunoSEQ multiplex PCR; TCRdb's copy has only in-frame clones and lacks some. That table gives V, J and clone size, and the DNA gave D and trimming. The sample has about 300,000 clones; about 90% are singletons. It was during active infection that Seattle patients were enrolled and then longitudinally followed.

The specimen was peripheral blood. This TCR was sampled from a woman under 40 with COVID-19, enrolled during active disease. V usage is TRBV18 and J usage is TRBJ2-7; D gene ambiguous. In DNA form, the CDR3 reads TGTGCCAGCTCACCAGGGTACAGCTCCTACGAGCAGTACTTC. The encoded protein is CASSPGYSSYEQYF.